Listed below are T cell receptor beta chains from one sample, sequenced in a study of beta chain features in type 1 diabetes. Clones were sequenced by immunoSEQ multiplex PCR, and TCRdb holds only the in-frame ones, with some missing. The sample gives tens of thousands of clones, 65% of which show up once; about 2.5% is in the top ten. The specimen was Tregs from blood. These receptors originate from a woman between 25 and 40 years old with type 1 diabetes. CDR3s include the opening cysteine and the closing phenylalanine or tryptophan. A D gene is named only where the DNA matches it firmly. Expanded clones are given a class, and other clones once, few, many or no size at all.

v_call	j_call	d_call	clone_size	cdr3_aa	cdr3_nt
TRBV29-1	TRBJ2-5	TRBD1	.	CSVAGTGVEGQYF	TGCAGCGTAGCCGGGACAGGCGTTGAGGGGCAGTACTTC
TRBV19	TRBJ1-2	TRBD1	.	CASTPRDRYGYTF	TGTGCCAGTACCCCTCGGGACAGATATGGCTACACCTTC
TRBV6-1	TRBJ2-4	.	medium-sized	CASSEAQRPGNIQYF	TGTGCCAGCAGTGAAGCGCAACGCCCCGGGAACATTCAGTACTTC
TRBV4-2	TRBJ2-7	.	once	CASSQPLGGSYEQYF	TGTGCCAGCAGCCAACCTCTTGGGGGGTCCTACGAGCAGTACTTC
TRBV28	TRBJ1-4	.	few	CASYNEKLFF	TGTGCCAGTTATAATGAAAAACTGTTTTTT
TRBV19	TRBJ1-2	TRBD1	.	CASRDPGTGGYGYTF	TGTGCCAGTAGAGATCCCGGGACAGGGGGCTATGGCTACACCTTC
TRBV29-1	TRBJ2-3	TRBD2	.	CSVRGLAGAVTQYF	TGCAGCGTAAGAGGACTAGCGGGAGCAGTTACGCAGTATTTT
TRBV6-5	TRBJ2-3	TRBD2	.	CASSLAGEGTDTQYF	TGTGCCAGCAGTTTAGCGGGAGAGGGCACAGATACGCAGTATTTT
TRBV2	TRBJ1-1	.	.	CASSIRTKEAFF	TGTGCCAGCAGTATCCGGACAAAAGAAGCTTTCTTT
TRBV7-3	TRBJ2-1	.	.	CASSSGDSVYNEQFF	TGTGCCAGCAGCTCGGGGGACTCCGTCTACAATGAGCAGTTCTTC
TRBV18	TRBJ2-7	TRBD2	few	CASSPEREGRYEQYF	TGTGCCAGCTCACCGGAGCGGGAGGGTCGCTACGAGCAGTACTTC
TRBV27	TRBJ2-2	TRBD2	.	CASSLFSGGNTGELFF	TGTGCCAGCAGTTTATTTTCGGGAGGGAACACCGGGGAGCTGTTTTTT
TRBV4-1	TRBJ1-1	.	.	CASTGRSTEAFF	TGCGCCAGTACAGGGCGTAGCACTGAAGCTTTCTTT
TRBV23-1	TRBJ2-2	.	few	CASSHPRRAANTGELFF	TGCGCCAGCAGTCACCCCCGGAGGGCCGCGAACACCGGGGAGCTGTTTTTT
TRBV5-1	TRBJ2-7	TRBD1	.	CASSWGTETYEQYF	TGCGCCAGCAGCTGGGGGACAGAGACCTACGAGCAGTACTTC
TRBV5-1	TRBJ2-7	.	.	CASSSTGEGYEQYF	TGCGCCAGCAGCTCGACAGGGGAGGGCTACGAGCAGTACTTC
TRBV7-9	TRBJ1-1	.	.	CASSQLRNTEAFF	TGTGCCAGCAGCCAACTGAGGAACACTGAAGCTTTCTTT
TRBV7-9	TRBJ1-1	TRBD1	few	CASSFGQGDTEAFF	TGTGCCAGCAGCTTCGGACAGGGAGACACTGAAGCTTTCTTT
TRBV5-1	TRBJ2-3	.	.	CASSPGHQTVADTQYF	TGCGCCAGCAGCCCGGGACACCAAACCGTCGCAGATACGCAGTATTTT
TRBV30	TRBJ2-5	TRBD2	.	CAWSVPGGWGETQYF	TGTGCCTGGAGTGTCCCGGGAGGGTGGGGGGAGACCCAGTACTTC
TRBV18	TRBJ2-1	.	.	CASSPAGGRIYNEQFF	TGTGCCAGCTCACCCGCCGGCGGTAGAATATACAATGAGCAGTTCTTC
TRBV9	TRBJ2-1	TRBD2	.	CASSRTLAGASYNEQFF	TGTGCCAGCAGCCGTACTCTAGCGGGAGCGTCCTACAATGAGCAGTTCTTC
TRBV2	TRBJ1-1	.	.	CASSPDGHRRGAFF	TGTGCCAGCAGTCCGGACGGTCACCGCCGGGGAGCTTTCTTT
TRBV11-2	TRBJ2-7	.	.	CASSLDRDFPLSSYEQYF	TGTGCCAGCAGCTTAGATCGGGACTTCCCTTTGAGCTCCTACGAGCAGTACTTC
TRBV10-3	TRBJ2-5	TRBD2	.	CAISESGTETQYF	TGTGCCATCAGTGAAAGCGGGACCGAGACCCAGTACTTC
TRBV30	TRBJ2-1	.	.	CALGSGALNEQFF	TGTGCCCTGGGGTCGGGAGCGTTGAATGAGCAGTTCTTC
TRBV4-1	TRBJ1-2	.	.	CASSQAAGLGGYTF	TGCGCCAGCAGCCAAGCGGCGGGGCTTGGTGGCTACACCTTC
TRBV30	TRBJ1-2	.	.	CAWSSPGKDYYGYTF	TGTGCCTGGAGTTCCCCCGGGAAGGACTACTATGGCTACACCTTC
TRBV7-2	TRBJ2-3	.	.	CASSFLATTDTQYF	TGTGCCAGCAGCTTCCTAGCGACCACAGATACGCAGTATTTT
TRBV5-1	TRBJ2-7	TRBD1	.	CASRQRTGVYYEQYF	TGCGCCAGCAGACAAAGGACAGGGGTATATTACGAGCAGTACTTC
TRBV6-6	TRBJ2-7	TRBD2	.	CASSYVASGSREQYF	TGTGCCAGCAGTTATGTTGCTAGCGGGAGTCGCGAGCAGTACTTC
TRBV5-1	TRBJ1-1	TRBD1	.	CASSLALPGQSGAFF	TGCGCCAGCAGCTTGGCCCTCCCGGGACAGAGTGGAGCTTTCTTT
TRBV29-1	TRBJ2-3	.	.	CSARKSGSKSTDTQYF	TGCAGCGCTCGAAAGTCCGGGTCCAAAAGCACAGATACGCAGTATTTT
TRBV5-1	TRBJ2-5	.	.	CASSLRGLQETQYF	TGCGCCAGCAGCTTACGGGGACTCCAAGAGACCCAGTACTTC
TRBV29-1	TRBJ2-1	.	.	CSARTLNEQFF	TGCAGCGCTAGGACACTCAATGAGCAGTTCTTC
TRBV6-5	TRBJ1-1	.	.	CASSYQGNTEAFF	TGTGCCAGCAGTTACCAGGGGAACACTGAAGCTTTCTTT
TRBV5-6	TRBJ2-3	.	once	CASSLGVGGATDTQYF	TGTGCCAGCAGCTTGGGAGTGGGAGGAGCCACAGATACGCAGTATTTT
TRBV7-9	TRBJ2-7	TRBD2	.	CASSRLAGDYEQYF	TGTGCCAGCAGCCGACTAGCGGGGGACTACGAGCAGTACTTC
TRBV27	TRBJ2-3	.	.	CASSLGRSTDTQYF	TGTGCCAGCAGTTTAGGCAGAAGCACAGATACGCAGTATTTT
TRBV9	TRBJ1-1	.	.	CASSVVQGYTEAFF	TGTGCCAGCAGCGTAGTACAGGGTTACACTGAAGCTTTCTTT
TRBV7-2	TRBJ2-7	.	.	CASSGLAGRRIYEQYF	TGTGCCAGCAGCGGCCTAGCTGGGAGGAGGATCTACGAGCAGTACTTC
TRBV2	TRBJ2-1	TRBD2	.	CASRARGLAGGEQFF	TGTGCCAGCAGGGCCCGGGGACTAGCGGGCGGTGAGCAGTTCTTC